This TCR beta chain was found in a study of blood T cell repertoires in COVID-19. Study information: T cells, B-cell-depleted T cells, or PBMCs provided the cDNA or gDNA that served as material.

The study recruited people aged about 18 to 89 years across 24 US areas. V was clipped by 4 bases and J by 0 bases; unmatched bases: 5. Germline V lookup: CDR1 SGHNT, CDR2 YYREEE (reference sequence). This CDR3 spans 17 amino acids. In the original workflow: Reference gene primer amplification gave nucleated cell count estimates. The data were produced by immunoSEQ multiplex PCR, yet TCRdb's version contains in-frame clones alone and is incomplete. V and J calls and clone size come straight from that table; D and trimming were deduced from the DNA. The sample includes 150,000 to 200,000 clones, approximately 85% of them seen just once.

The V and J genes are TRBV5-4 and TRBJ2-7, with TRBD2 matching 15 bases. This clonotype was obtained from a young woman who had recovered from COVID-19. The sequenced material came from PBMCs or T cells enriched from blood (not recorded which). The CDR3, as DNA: TGTGCCAGCAGCGGGGGACTAGCGGGAGGCTCCTCCTACGAGCAGTACTTC. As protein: CASSGGLAGGSSYEQYF.